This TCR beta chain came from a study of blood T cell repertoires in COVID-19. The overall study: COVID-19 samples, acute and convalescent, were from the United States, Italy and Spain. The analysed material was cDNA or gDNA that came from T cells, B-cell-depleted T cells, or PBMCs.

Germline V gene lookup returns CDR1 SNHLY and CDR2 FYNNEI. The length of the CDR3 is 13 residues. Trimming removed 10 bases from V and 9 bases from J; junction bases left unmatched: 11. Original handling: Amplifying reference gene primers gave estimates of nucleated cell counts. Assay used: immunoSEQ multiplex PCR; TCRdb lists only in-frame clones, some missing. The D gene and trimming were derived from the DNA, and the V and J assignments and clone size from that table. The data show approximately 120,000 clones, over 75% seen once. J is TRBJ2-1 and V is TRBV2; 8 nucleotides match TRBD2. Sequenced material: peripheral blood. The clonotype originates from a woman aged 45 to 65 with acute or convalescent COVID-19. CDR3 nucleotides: TGTGCCAAACAGCGGGGGCCAGGGAGTGAGCAGTTCTTC. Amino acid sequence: CAKQRGPGSEQFF. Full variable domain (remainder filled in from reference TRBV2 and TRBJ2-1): EPEVTQTPSHQVTQMGQEVILRCVPISNHLYFYWYRQILGQKVEFLVSFYNNEISEKSEIFDDQFSVERPDGSNFTLKIRSTKLEDSAMYFCAKQRGPGSEQFFGPGTRLTVL.